These T cell receptor beta chains were read from a single sample in a study of CD8+CD57+ T cells in acquired aplastic anemia. Using its own MiXCR run on the reads, TCRdb lists one record per CDR3 protein. Among 350,000 to 450,000 distinct CDR3 sequences listed, roughly 68% were seen once. The sample consisted of sorted CD4+, CD8+, or CD8+CD57+ T cells (not recorded which) from PBMCs. Receptors originate from a human donor in good health, serving as a control. Both conserved end residues are part of each CDR3. Each record gives: CDR3 protein, CDR3 DNA, J gene, clone size, D gene, V gene. The D gene is left open where the match is weak. Size is omitted from some rows. Given values are once, few, many or a class for expanded clones.

CDR3 protein: CASSGSTRGQGLSQYF
CDR3 DNA: TGCGCCAGCAGCGGATCTACGAGGGGGCAGGGGCTATCGCAGTATTTT
J gene: TRBJ2-3
clone size: .
D gene: TRBD1
V gene: TRBV9

CDR3 protein: CASSFNTGGNQPQHF
CDR3 DNA: TGTGCCAGTAGCTTTAACACAGGGGGGAATCAGCCCCAGCATTTT
J gene: TRBJ1-5
clone size: .
D gene: TRBD1
V gene: TRBV12-3/TRBV12-4

CDR3 protein: CASSVGADTEYFNEQFF
CDR3 DNA: TGTGCCAGCAGCGTGGGCGCGGATACGGAGTACTTTAATGAGCAGTTCTTC
J gene: TRBJ2-1
clone size: .
D gene: .
V gene: TRBV7-2

CDR3 protein: CASTSTGNYGYTF
CDR3 DNA: TGTGCCAGCACCTCGACAGGGAACTATGGCTACACCTTC
J gene: TRBJ1-2
clone size: .
D gene: TRBD1
V gene: TRBV6-2/TRBV6-3

CDR3 protein: CASRDVPRGGSNEQFF
CDR3 DNA: TGCGCCAGCAGAGATGTCCCCAGGGGAGGGAGCAATGAGCAGTTCTTC
J gene: TRBJ2-1
clone size: .
D gene: .
V gene: TRBV10-1

CDR3 protein: CASSLQPDTFGDEQFF
CDR3 DNA: TGTGCCAGCAGCTTACAACCCGACACATTCGGGGATGAGCAGTTCTTC
J gene: TRBJ2-1
clone size: many
D gene: .
V gene: TRBV5-4

CDR3 protein: CASSLGPNEQYF
CDR3 DNA: TGTGCCAGCAGCTTAGGGCCGAACGAGCAGTACTTC
J gene: TRBJ2-7
clone size: many
D gene: .
V gene: TRBV7-2

CDR3 protein: CASSRSMNTEAFF
CDR3 DNA: TGTGCCAGTTCGCGATCCATGAACACTGAAGCTTTCTTT
J gene: TRBJ1-1
clone size: .
D gene: .
V gene: TRBV19

CDR3 protein: CASSENEKLFF
CDR3 DNA: TGTGCCAGCAGTGAGAATGAAAAACTGTTTTTT
J gene: TRBJ1-4
clone size: .
D gene: .
V gene: TRBV2

CDR3 protein: CASSLTGTSGAQYF
CDR3 DNA: TGTGCCAGCAGCTTGACAGGGACTAGCGGGGCGCAGTATTTT
J gene: TRBJ2-3
clone size: .
D gene: TRBD2
V gene: TRBV7-2

CDR3 protein: CSARDRGRGEHF
CDR3 DNA: TGCAGTGCTAGAGATCGGGGTAGGGGCGAGCATTTT
J gene: TRBJ1-5
clone size: .
D gene: .
V gene: TRBV20-1

CDR3 protein: CSAPTDRAENEQFF
CDR3 DNA: TGCAGTGCCCCTACCGACAGGGCCGAGAATGAGCAGTTCTTC
J gene: TRBJ2-1
clone size: .
D gene: TRBD1
V gene: TRBV20-1

CDR3 protein: CASSSGSSSYNEQFF
CDR3 DNA: TGCGCCAGCAGCTCCGGCAGCAGCTCCTACAATGAGCAGTTCTTC
J gene: TRBJ2-1
clone size: .
D gene: .
V gene: TRBV7-2

CDR3 protein: CSASSLAGGTDTQYF
CDR3 DNA: TGCAGTGCCAGCAGTCTAGCGGGGGGCACAGATACGCAGTATTTT
J gene: TRBJ2-3
clone size: .
D gene: TRBD2
V gene: TRBV20-1

CDR3 protein: CSVGVAIFLCANYGYTF
CDR3 DNA: TGCAGCGTTGGAGTGGCTATATTCTTATGTGCTAACTATGGCTACACCTTC
J gene: TRBJ1-2
clone size: .
D gene: .
V gene: TRBV29-1

CDR3 protein: CSVTGGYYGYTF
CDR3 DNA: TGCAGCGTAACAGGGGGTTACTATGGCTACACCTTC
J gene: TRBJ1-2
clone size: .
D gene: TRBD1
V gene: TRBV29-1

CDR3 protein: CASSLARGMVGAFF
CDR3 DNA: TGTGCCAGCAGCTTAGCCAGGGGGATGGTTGGAGCTTTCTTT
J gene: TRBJ1-1
clone size: .
D gene: TRBD1
V gene: TRBV7-2

CDR3 protein: CASSYDGYSHTFEQYF
CDR3 DNA: TGTGCCAGCAGTTACGACGGGTACAGCCACACCTTCGAGCAGTACTTC
J gene: TRBJ2-7
clone size: .
D gene: .
V gene: TRBV24-1

CDR3 protein: CSAREGTAVVEQYF
CDR3 DNA: TGCAGTGCTAGGGAGGGGACTGCGGTCGTCGAGCAGTACTTC
J gene: TRBJ2-7
clone size: many
D gene: .
V gene: TRBV20-1

CDR3 protein: CASSFSGAGQETQYF
CDR3 DNA: TGCGCCAGCAGCTTTTCGGGGGCAGGCCAAGAGACCCAGTACTTC
J gene: TRBJ2-5
clone size: .
D gene: .
V gene: TRBV5-1

CDR3 protein: CASSSTSGGGTDTQYF
CDR3 DNA: TGTGCCAGCAGCTCCACTAGCGGGGGGGGCACAGATACGCAGTATTTT
J gene: TRBJ2-3
clone size: many
D gene: TRBD2
V gene: TRBV7-2

CDR3 protein: CASSYLRAGNTEAFF
CDR3 DNA: TGTGCCAGCAGTTACCTTCGGGCAGGGAACACTGAAGCTTTCTTT
J gene: TRBJ1-1
clone size: many
D gene: .
V gene: TRBV6-2/TRBV6-3

CDR3 protein: CSASTSDYGYTF
CDR3 DNA: TGCAGTGCTAGCACCAGCGACTATGGCTACACCTTC
J gene: TRBJ1-2
clone size: many
D gene: .
V gene: TRBV20-1

CDR3 protein: CASSLAPGELFF
CDR3 DNA: TGTGCCAGCAGCTTAGCGCCTGGGGAGCTGTTTTTT
J gene: TRBJ2-2
clone size: few
D gene: .
V gene: TRBV7-9

CDR3 protein: CSAATGEGQPQHF
CDR3 DNA: TGCAGTGCTGCCACAGGGGAAGGTCAGCCCCAGCATTTT
J gene: TRBJ1-5
clone size: .
D gene: TRBD1
V gene: TRBV20-1

CDR3 protein: CATSALQVVNGYTF
CDR3 DNA: TGTGCCACCAGTGCTTTACAGGTTGTAAATGGCTACACCTTC
J gene: TRBJ1-2
clone size: .
D gene: .
V gene: TRBV24-1

CDR3 protein: CASSVQQTHETQYF
CDR3 DNA: TGTGCCAGCAGCGTCCAGCAGACCCACGAGACCCAGTACTTC
J gene: TRBJ2-5
clone size: .
D gene: .
V gene: TRBV9

CDR3 protein: CASSEGQTNSPLHF
CDR3 DNA: TGTGCCAGCAGTGAAGGGCAGACTAATTCACCCCTCCACTTT
J gene: TRBJ1-6
clone size: .
D gene: .
V gene: TRBV6-1

CDR3 protein: CSARDLGRHYGYTF
CDR3 DNA: TGCAGTGCTAGAGATCTGGGAAGGCACTATGGCTACACCTTC
J gene: TRBJ1-2
clone size: .
D gene: .
V gene: TRBV20-1

CDR3 protein: CASATTGYEPRYTF
CDR3 DNA: TGTGCCAGCGCCACCACAGGGTATGAACCCCGCTACACCTTC
J gene: TRBJ1-2
clone size: .
D gene: .
V gene: TRBV7-8